A few counts support the clone carrying this T cell receptor (beta chain). The data were obtained in a study of blood T cells in healthy people across ages. V was pared by 0 bases and J by 5 bases, with 8 bases between. The germline V gene encodes CDR1 SGDLS and CDR2 YYNGEE. The CDR3 extends over 13 amino acids. PCR was performed a second time for about 7 to 11 cycles using a sample-barcoded 5' primer and a J-beta primer mix. One entry per CDR3 protein results from TCRdb running MiXCR on the 5' RACE reads. The table has hundreds of thousands of distinct CDR3 sequences, 58% seen once. The TCR comes from a man younger than 40 in good health. The sample taken for sequencing was blood. The chain joins TRBV9 to TRBJ2-5; D unclear. The CDR3 reads CASSVGPEETQYF. CDR3 DNA: TGTGCCAGCAGCGTAGGACCAGAGGAGACCCAGTACTTC. Based on the CDR3 plus reference TRBV9 and TRBJ2-5, the full variable domain is DSGVTQTPKHLITATGQRVTLRCSPRSGDLSVYWYQQSLDQGLQFLIQYYNGEERAKGNILERFSAQQFPDLHSELNLSSLELGDSALYFCASSVGPEETQYFGPGTRLLVL.